This TCR beta chain is from a study of shared clonotypes between healthy human individuals. Donors had no recently reported acute infections or vaccinations and were HIV-negative. CDR3 size: 12 residues. The V gene end was trimmed by 8 bases and the J gene end by 1 base; junction bases not matched to a gene: 0. Germline assignment: CDR1 ENHRY and CDR2 SYGVKD. DNA at 150 to 200 ng, about 30,000 T cell genomes, went into sorted-subset replicate PCRs. Original methodology: ImmunoSEQ junction-only sequences lacked quality scores, so their filtering differed. TCRdb's table, derived via immunoSEQ multiplex PCR, lists solely in-frame clones and lacks some. V, J and clone size are those of that table, while D and trimming were read from the DNA. Among hundreds of thousands of clones listed, about 96% were seen once.

Sequencing was carried out using memory CD8+ T cells sorted from blood. This sample's subset: CD45RO+ cells pooled with CCR7-negative TemRA cells. This chain links TRBV10-3 with TRBJ2-5, with 8 bases fitting TRBD1. The TCR originated in a man in his thirties or forties in good health. Here the CDR3 DNA reads TGTGCCATCGGACAGGGCCAAGAGACCCAGTACTTC. Encoded protein: CAIGQGQETQYF.